This note documents a single TCR beta chain sequence. Its antigen is currently unknown. Generation of TCR beta libraries employed quantitative 5'-RACE incorporating molecular barcodes. Each CDR3 protein gets one entry after TCRdb re-called the 5' RACE reads with MiXCR. The data show 800,000 to 900,000 distinct CDR3 sequences, with approximately 12% seen just once and roughly 0.51% held by the top ten. The CDR3 extends over 13 amino acids. Trimming took 5 bases from V and 7 from J, leaving 15 bases between them. Germline CDR1 and CDR2: DFQATT and SNEGSKA (reference sequence). This sample is part of a study of CD8 T cells in ankylosing spondylitis. Regarding the study as a whole: Disease-associated clones were reportedly significantly overrepresented in matched ankylosing spondylitis synovial fluid. A TCR beta motif made of several highly homologous variants seemed typical of ankylosing spondylitis blood. Before this, some motif variants had been reported in reactive arthritis synovial fluid and blood. Disease-linked clones had a CD8+ phenotype and relatively low frequency in peripheral blood.

V is TRBV20-1 and J is TRBJ1-5; D may be TRBD1 (5 bases). The source material was blood, either unsorted or a sorted T cell fraction (not recorded which). The receptor was isolated from a male donor with ankylosing spondylitis. DNA of the CDR3: TGCAGTGCTGGTTATGGGGGTGAGCAGCCCCAGCATTTT. Translated, it gives CSAGYGGEQPQHF.